The present TCR beta chain was sequenced within a study of blood T cell repertoires in COVID-19. Study summary: T cells, B-cell-depleted T cells, or PBMCs supplied cDNA or gDNA.

The sample holds one count of this clone. The CDR3 contains 15 residues. CDR1 is GTSNPN and CDR2 is SVGIG in the germline V gene (reference sequence). V gave up 3 bases and J gave up 3 bases, with 12 bases separating them. The authors' processing: Reference gene primer amplification yielded estimated nucleated cell counts. Method: immunoSEQ multiplex PCR; TCRdb's copy keeps in-frame clones and lacks some. D and trimming were read from the DNA, whereas the V and J calls and clone size are those reported in that table. The sample shows tens of thousands of clones, under 90% of them seen only once. This receptor was identified in a man between 65 and 79 years old with active or convalescent COVID-19. The rearrangement uses TRBV30 and TRBJ1-6, with a weak D call TRBD1 (5 bases). What was sequenced was peripheral blood. The CDR3 DNA is TGTGCCTGGAGGGACGGGGGGAGCTATAATTCACCCCTCCACTTT. Protein product: CAWRDGGSYNSPLHF.